These 8 T cell receptor beta chains share one sample of origin, sequenced in a study of CD8 T cells in Susac syndrome. Reverse transcription of roughly 0.5 to 1 ug RNA was carried out with random hexamers. TCRdb reanalysed the immunoSEQ multiplex PCR reads using MiXCR and keeps one entry per CDR3 protein. The table includes 100,000 to 150,000 distinct CDR3 sequences, 75% to 90% detected once. Sequencing was performed on CD8+ T cells from PBMCs. These receptor sequences come from a human donor with multiple sclerosis.

This chain uses TRBV7-6 with TRBJ2-3; D is unclear. CDR3 length: 13 amino acids. Germline assignment: CDR1 SGHVS and CDR2 FNYEAQ. The V gene lost 5 bases and the J gene lost 3 bases, with 9 bases spanning the gap. CDR3: CASSLLGTDTQYF. CDR3 sequence (DNA): TGTGCCAGCAGCCTTTTGGGAACAGATACGCAGTATTTT.

The chain is built from TRBV19 and TRBJ1-1; no reliable D call. Deletions cut 6 bases from V and 0 bases from J, with 11 bases between. The germline gives CDR1 LNHDA, CDR2 SQIVND (reference sequence). There are 14 residues in the CDR3. CDR3 in DNA: TGTGCCAGTAGCCTCGGCTTTCTGAACACTGAAGCTTTCTTT. This encodes CASSLGFLNTEAFF.

The chain has TRBV7-3 and TRBJ2-1; no definite D call. The length of the CDR3 is 15 residues. The germline V gene has CDR1 SGHTA and CDR2 FQGTGA. V was trimmed by 1 base and J by 5 bases, leaving 12 bases between them. DNA of the CDR3: TGTGCCAGCAGCTTAAACTCAGGCGAAAACAATGAGCAGTTCTTC. Its protein is CASSLNSGENNEQFF.

The rearrangement links TRBV19 to TRBJ2-2; D ambiguous. V lost 3 bases, J lost 8 bases, and 7 bases lay in between. The CDR3 contains 12 residues. Germline CDR1 is LNHDA and CDR2 is SQIVND (reference sequence). In DNA, the CDR3 is TGTGCCAGTAGTATGAGGTCTGGGGAGCTGTTTTTT. Its protein product is CASSMRSGELFF.

The rearrangement joins TRBV4-2 to TRBJ1-3, with D possibly matching TRBD1 (6 bases). Trimming left V 0 bases short and J 0 bases short, with 6 bases between. The CDR3 runs to 15 residues. Germline V gene data show CDR1 as LGHNA and CDR2 as YNFKEQ. The CDR3 reads CASSQEDSSGNTIYF. CDR3 bases: TGTGCCAGCAGCCAAGAGGACAGCTCTGGAAACACCATATATTTT.

The J gene is TRBJ1-1, the V gene TRBV19, with TRBD1 matching over 10 bases. With 8 bases clipped from V and 6 bases from J, the junction kept 24 bases outside the gene matches. Germline CDR1 and CDR2: LNHDA and SQIVND (reference sequence). The CDR3 length is 19 residues. The CDR3 is CASFGTGVFATVSPAEAFF. In DNA form, the CDR3 reads TGTGCCAGTTTTGGGACAGGGGTTTTTGCAACCGTGAGCCCAGCTGAAGCTTTCTTT.

CDR3 sequence: CASSLRTGGLETQYF. CDR3 nucleotides: TGTGCCAGCAGTTTAAGGACAGGGGGATTGGAGACCCAGTACTTC. The chain employs TRBV28 and TRBJ2-5; 10 bases align to TRBD1. The CDR3 extends over 15 amino acids. Germline CDR1 MDHEN, CDR2 SYDVKM. V lost 2 bases, J lost 5 bases, and 5 bases stayed unmatched.

This chain connects TRBV18 to TRBJ2-7; no clear D gene. The CDR3 has 18 residues. Germline CDR1 is KGHSH and CDR2 is LQKENI. V lost 1 base, J lost 2 bases, and 21 bases lay in between. This CDR3 is CASSPLALAVSTPYEQYV. CDR3 bases: TGTGCCAGCTCACCACTTGCGCTGGCCGTCTCTACACCCTACGAGCAGTACGTC.